This T cell receptor (beta chain) was identified in a study of blood T cell repertoires in COVID-19. Study summary: Sites in the United States, Italy and Spain provided acute and convalescent COVID-19 samples. The analysed material was cDNA or gDNA that came from T cells, B-cell-depleted T cells, or PBMCs.

As originally analysed: Amplification of reference gene primers was used by the study to estimate nucleated cell counts. The method was immunoSEQ multiplex PCR; TCRdb's version includes in-frame clones alone and lacks a portion of them. From that table come the V and J calls and clone size; the DNA was used to work out D and trimming. The sample holds 200,000 to 250,000 clones; 85% to 90% are singletons and the top ten take approximately 1.4%. CDR1 is SGHRS and CDR2 is YFSETQ in the germline V gene. Trimming removed 0 bases from V and 8 bases from J, with 9 bases in between. This CDR3 region has 13 residues.

This receptor was identified in an elderly man with acute or convalescent COVID-19. The chain is built from TRBV5-1 and TRBJ2-1; no firm D call. Sequencing was carried out using peripheral blood. In nucleotides, the CDR3 is TGCGCCAGCAGCTTGGCAGTAACCGATGAGCAGTTCTTC. Encoded protein: CASSLAVTDEQFF.